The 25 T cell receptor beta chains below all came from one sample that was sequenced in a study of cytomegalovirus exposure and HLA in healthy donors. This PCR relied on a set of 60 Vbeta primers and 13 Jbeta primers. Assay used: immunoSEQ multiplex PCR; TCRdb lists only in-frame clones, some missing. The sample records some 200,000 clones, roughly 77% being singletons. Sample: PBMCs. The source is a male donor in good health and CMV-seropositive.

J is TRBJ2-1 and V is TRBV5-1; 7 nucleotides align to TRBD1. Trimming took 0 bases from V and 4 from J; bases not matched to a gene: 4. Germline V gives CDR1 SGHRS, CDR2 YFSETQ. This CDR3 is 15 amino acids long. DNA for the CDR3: TGCGCCAGCAGCTTGGGAGGGACAGAATACAATGAGCAGTTCTTC. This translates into CASSLGGTEYNEQFF.

The CDR3 region has the DNA TGTGCCAGCAGTTACTCGACACCGTCCTACGAGCAGTACTTC. It is translated as CASSYSTPSYEQYF. The chain couples TRBV6-5 to TRBJ2-7; D uncertain. This CDR3 contains 14 residues. Trimming took 0 bases from V and 1 from J, leaving 7 bases between them. Germline CDR1 and CDR2: MNHEY and SVGAGI.

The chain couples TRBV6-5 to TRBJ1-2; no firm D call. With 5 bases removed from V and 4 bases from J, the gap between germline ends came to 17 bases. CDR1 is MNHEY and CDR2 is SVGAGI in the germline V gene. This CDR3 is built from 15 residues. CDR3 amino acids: CASSPVGGPAYGYTF. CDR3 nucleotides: TGTGCCAGCAGTCCCGTGGGAGGACCGGCCTATGGCTACACCTTC.

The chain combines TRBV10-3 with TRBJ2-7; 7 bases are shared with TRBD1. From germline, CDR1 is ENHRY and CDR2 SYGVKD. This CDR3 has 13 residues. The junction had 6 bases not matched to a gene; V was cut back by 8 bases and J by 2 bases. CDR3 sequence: CAIPGTEPYEQYF. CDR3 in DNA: TGTGCCATCCCCGGGACAGAACCCTACGAGCAGTACTTC.

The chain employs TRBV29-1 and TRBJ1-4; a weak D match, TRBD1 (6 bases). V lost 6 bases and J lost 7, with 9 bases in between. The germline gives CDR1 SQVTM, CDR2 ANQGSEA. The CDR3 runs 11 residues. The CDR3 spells CSVIGGEKLFF. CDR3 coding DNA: TGCAGCGTAATAGGGGGTGAAAAACTGTTTTTT.

The CDR3 protein is CASSSVAGSTDTQYF. The CDR3 DNA is TGTGCCAGCAGCTCGGTAGCGGGAAGCACAGATACGCAGTATTTT. This chain links TRBV7-3 with TRBJ2-3, with 8 nucleotides matching TRBD2. J lost 0 bases, V lost 4 bases, and 3 bases had no gene match. The CDR3 totals 15 residues. Germline lookup yields CDR1 SGHTA and CDR2 FQGTGA.

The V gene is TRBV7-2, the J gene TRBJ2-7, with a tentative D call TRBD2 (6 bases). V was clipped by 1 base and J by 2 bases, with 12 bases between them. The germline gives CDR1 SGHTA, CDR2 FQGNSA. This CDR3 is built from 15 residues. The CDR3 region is CASSLGGALAYEQYF. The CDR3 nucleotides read TGTGCCAGCAGCTTAGGCGGGGCCCTCGCCTACGAGCAGTACTTC.

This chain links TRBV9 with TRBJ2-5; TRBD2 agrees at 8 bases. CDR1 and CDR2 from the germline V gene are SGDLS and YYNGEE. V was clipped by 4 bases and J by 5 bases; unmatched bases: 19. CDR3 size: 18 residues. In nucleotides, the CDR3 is TGTGCCAGCAGCTCTCGAAGCGGGAGCGGGGGTAATTGGGAGACCCAGTACTTC. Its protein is CASSSRSGSGGNWETQYF.

For the CDR3, the DNA is TGTGCCAGCAGTAGATCCCCGGGTCCCACCTACGAGCAGTACTTC. It translates to CASSRSPGPTYEQYF. This rearrangement joins TRBV6-5 to TRBJ2-5; D remains unclear. The tail of the sequence fits TRBJ2-7 better, so the J call may be wrong. The CDR3 has 15 residues. CDR1 and CDR2 (germline): MNHEY, SVGAGI.

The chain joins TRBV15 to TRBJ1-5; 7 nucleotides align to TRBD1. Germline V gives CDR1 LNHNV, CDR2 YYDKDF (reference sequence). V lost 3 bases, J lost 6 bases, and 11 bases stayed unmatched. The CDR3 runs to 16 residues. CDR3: CATSREIRQGSQPQHF. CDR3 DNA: TGTGCCACCAGCAGGGAGATACGACAGGGCTCTCAGCCCCAGCATTTT.

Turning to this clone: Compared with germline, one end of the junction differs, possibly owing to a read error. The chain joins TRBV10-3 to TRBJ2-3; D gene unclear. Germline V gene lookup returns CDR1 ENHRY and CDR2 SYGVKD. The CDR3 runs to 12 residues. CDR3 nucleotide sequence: TGTGCCATCACGACGGCACAGATACGGTGGGTTTTT. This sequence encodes CAITTAQIRWVF.

In DNA form, the CDR3 reads TGTGCCAGCAAGCGCGGGGTGGGCACTGAAGCTTTCTTT. Residues: CASKRGVGTEAFF. The chain joins TRBV27 to TRBJ1-1; D gene unclear. The ends were cut back, 7 bases at V and 4 bases at J, with 13 bases in the middle. In germline, CDR1 is MNHEY, CDR2 SMNVEV (reference sequence). The CDR3 extends over 13 amino acids.

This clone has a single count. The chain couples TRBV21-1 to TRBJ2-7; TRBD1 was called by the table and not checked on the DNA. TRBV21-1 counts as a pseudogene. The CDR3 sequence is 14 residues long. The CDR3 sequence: CASSREDRDCEQYF. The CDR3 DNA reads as TGTGCCAGCAGCCGCGAGGACAGGGACTGCGAGCAGTACTTC.

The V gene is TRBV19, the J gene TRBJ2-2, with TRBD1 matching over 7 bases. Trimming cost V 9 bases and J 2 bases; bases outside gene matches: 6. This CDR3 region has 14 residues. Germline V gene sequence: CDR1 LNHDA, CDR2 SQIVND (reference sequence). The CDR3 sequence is CASVRDRNTGELFF. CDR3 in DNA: TGTGCCAGCGTACGGGACAGAAACACCGGGGAGCTGTTTTTT.

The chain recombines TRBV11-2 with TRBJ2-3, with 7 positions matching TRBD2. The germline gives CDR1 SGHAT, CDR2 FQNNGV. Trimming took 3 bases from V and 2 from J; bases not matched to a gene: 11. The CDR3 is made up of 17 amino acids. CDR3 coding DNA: TGTGCCAGCAGCTTGGGGCCGACTAGCTCATTCACAGATACGCAGTATTTT. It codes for CASSLGPTSSFTDTQYF. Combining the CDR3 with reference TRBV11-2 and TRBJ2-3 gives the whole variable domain EAGVAQSPRYKIIEKRQSVAFWCNPISGHATLYWYQQILGQGPKLLIQFQNNGVVDDSQLPKDRFSAERLKGVDSTLKIQPAKLEDSAVYLCASSLGPTSSFTDTQYFGPGTRLTVL.

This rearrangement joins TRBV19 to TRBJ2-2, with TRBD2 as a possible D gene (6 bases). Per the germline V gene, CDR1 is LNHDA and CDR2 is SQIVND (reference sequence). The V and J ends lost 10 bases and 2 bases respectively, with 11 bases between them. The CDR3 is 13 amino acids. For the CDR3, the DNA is TGTGCCACCCGCGGGGTTAACACCGGGGAGCTGTTTTTT. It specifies CATRGVNTGELFF.

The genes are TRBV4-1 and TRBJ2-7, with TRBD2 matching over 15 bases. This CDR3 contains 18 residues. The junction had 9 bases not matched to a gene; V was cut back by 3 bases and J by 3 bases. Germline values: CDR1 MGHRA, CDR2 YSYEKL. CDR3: CASSHLGTSGRPDYEQYF. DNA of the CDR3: TGCGCCAGCAGCCACCTCGGGACTAGCGGGAGGCCGGACTACGAGCAGTACTTC.

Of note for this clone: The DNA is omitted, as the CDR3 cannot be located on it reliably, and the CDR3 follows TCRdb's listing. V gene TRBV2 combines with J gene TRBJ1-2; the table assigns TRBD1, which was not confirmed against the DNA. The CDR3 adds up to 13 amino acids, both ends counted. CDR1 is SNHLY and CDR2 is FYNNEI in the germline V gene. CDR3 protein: CASRVGVGTPFVF.

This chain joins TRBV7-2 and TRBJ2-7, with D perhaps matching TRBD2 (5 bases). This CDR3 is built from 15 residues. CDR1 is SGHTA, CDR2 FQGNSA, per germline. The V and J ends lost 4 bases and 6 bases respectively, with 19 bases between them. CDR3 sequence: CASSWPGVAPLEQYF. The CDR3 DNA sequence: TGTGCCAGCAGCTGGCCCGGGGTGGCCCCTCTCGAGCAGTACTTC.

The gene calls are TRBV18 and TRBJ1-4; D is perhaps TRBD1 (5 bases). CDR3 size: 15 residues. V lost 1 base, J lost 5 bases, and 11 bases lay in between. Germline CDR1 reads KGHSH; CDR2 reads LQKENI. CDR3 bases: TGTGCCAGCTCACCACTTGGGGGGAGAAATGAAAAACTGTTTTTT. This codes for CASSPLGGRNEKLFF.

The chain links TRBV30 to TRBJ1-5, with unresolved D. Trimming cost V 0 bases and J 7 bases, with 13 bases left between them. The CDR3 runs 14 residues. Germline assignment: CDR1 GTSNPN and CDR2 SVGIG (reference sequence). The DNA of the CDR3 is TGTGCCTGGAGTGTACCACAGTCCGGACAGCCCCAGCATTTT. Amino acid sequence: CAWSVPQSGQPQHF.

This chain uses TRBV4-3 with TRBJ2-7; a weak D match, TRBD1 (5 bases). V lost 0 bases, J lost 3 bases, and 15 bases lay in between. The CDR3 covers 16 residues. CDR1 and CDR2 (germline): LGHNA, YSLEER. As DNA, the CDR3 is TGCGCCAGCAGCCAAGATCGTAAGGGGATCAGCTACGAGCAGTACTTC. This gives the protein CASSQDRKGISYEQYF.

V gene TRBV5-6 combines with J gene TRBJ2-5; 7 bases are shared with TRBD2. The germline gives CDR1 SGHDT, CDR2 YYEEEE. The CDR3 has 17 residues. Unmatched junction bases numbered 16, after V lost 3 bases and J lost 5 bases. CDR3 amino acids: CASSSPRLLGGVETQYF. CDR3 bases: TGTGCCAGCAGCTCTCCTCGACTGCTGGGAGGGGTGGAGACCCAGTACTTC. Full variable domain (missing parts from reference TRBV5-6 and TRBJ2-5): DAGVTQSPTHLIKTRGQQVTLRCSPKSGHDTVSWYQQALGQGPQFIFQYYEEEERQRGNFPDRFSGHQFPNYSSELNVNALLLGDSALYLCASSSPRLLGGVETQYFGPGTRLLVL.

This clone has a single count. This CDR3 is CASSYGGTGELFF. CDR3 nucleotide sequence: TGTGCCAGCAGCTACGGAGGGACCGGGGAGCTGTTTTTT. The chain recombines TRBV7-3 with TRBJ2-2, with TRBD2 as a possible D gene (6 bases). Between the trimmed V and J ends, which lost 4 bases and 5 bases, there was a span of 8 bases. Germline lookup yields CDR1 SGHTA and CDR2 FQGTGA. The CDR3 length is 13 residues.

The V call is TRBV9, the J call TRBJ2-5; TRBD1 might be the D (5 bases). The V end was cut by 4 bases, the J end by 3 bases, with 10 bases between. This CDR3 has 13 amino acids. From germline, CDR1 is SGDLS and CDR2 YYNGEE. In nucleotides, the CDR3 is TGTGCCAGCAGCTACTTGACAGAAGAGACCCAGTACTTC. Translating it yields CASSYLTEETQYF.